This is a list of T cell receptor beta chains from one sample in a study of shared clonotypes between healthy human individuals. Sequencing used immunoSEQ multiplex PCR; TCRdb keeps in-frame clones, though not all of them. The data show roughly 330,000 clones, with approximately 79% seen just once and 10% held by the top ten. Source material: memory CD4+ T cells sorted from blood. All receptors come from a man in his thirties or forties in good health. The CDR3 runs from the conserved cysteine through the conserved F or W. D genes are given only for firm matches. Some rows mark clone size as missing; the rest say once, few, many or name a class of expanded clone.

clone_size,d_call,j_call,v_call,cdr3_aa,cdr3_nt
.,TRBD1,TRBJ2-2,TRBV6-6,CASSFTGDPTGELFF,TGTGCCAGCAGTTTCACAGGGGACCCCACCGGGGAGCTGTTTTTT
.,.,TRBJ2-7,TRBV5-1,CASRRTRQALVPEQYF,TGCGCCAGCAGAAGGACCAGACAGGCCTTAGTCCCAGAGCAGTACTTC
few,.,TRBJ1-1,TRBV29-1,CSVEEGRARAFF,TGCAGCGTTGAAGAGGGTAGGGCACGCGCTTTCTTT
many,TRBD2,TRBJ2-2,TRBV5-6,CASSLGTSGSHTGELFF,TGTGCCAGCAGCTTGGGTACTAGCGGGAGCCACACCGGGGAGCTGTTTTTT
few,.,TRBJ2-7,TRBV19,CASSLPPGFRGYEQYF,TGTGCCAGTAGTCTCCCCCCGGGATTTCGTGGCTACGAGCAGTACTTC
many,.,TRBJ2-7,TRBV6-1,CASSEATQVEQYF,TGTGCCAGCAGTGAAGCGACCCAGGTCGAGCAGTACTTC
.,.,TRBJ2-6,TRBV7-8,CASSPGFGRSGANVLTF,TGTGCCAGCAGCCCGGGTTTCGGACGCTCTGGGGCCAACGTCCTGACTTTC
once,.,TRBJ1-5,TRBV30,CAWATGIDQPQHF,TGTGCCTGGGCTACAGGGATCGATCAGCCCCAGCATTTT
.,.,TRBJ2-1,TRBV7-2,CASSRSGTVNEQFF,TGTGCCAGCAGCCGTAGCGGGACAGTTAATGAGCAGTTCTTC
.,TRBD2,TRBJ2-7,TRBV5-5,CASSLRTRSSYEQYF,TGTGCCAGCAGCTTAAGGACTAGGAGTTCCTACGAGCAGTACTTC
once,TRBD2,TRBJ2-1,TRBV2,CASSEALGGGYNEQFF,TGTGCCAGCAGTGAAGCCTTGGGGGGAGGGTACAATGAGCAGTTCTTC